This T cell receptor (beta chain) was sequenced during a study of T cell responses to AZD1222 COVID-19 vaccine (dated by TCRdb to the early 2020s). Context from the whole study: AZD1222 recipients with second doses at about 4 weeks or about 12 weeks were pooled, because spike-specific TCR depth and breadth did not differ between schedules. A total of 233 trial participants underwent TCR sequencing, of whom approximately 200 had received two doses of AZD1222 and around 25 had received two doses of the MenACWY control vaccine. Enrollment into the trials was organized by age into subgroups of 18-55, 56-69 and 70-plus years, and those subgroups contained roughly 140, 27 and 60 TCR-sequenced participants, respectively. Paper-wide results and their limitations: Conclusions about previously exposed vaccinees are limited, since just five or six AZD1222 recipients were seropositive for SARS-CoV-2 at baseline. The 56-69-year group was small, and its depth increase did not reach significance, likely because of low power. Reportedly, almost half of the unique spike-specific TCRs recognized epitopes lying outside the regions that are mutated in the B.1.351 and B.1.1.7 variants. The whole spike protein was spanned by vaccine-associated CD4 TCRs, and dominant responses were seen in regions 160-218 and 743-854. No day 14 peak-response samples were available, so repertoires were characterized only after the peak T cell response. A significant rise in spike-specific TCR breadth and depth was observed after two AZD1222 doses relative to day 0 and relative to MenACWY recipients. Participants were mostly white British, with more females than males. The authors suggested clonal diversity may have been underestimated.

Read against the paper, the sample's time point label means: baseline before first vaccination. Samples from vaccinated people were obtained from the UK trials COV001 and COV002, which included a single-blind randomized controlled phase 2/3 trial of AZD1222 (ChAdOx1 nCoV-19) in healthy adults. For TCRbeta chain sequencing, PBMC samples from trial participants were taken at day 0 and at day 28 after the second dose. Of note for this clone: It has no known antigen specificity. Base qualities are not at hand, and no much larger clone is one base apart.

Inclusive of the bounding cysteine and phenylalanine, the CDR3 is 14 residues long. CDR3 DNA is the only sequence kept; it has 42 bases, read in frame from the first base. In the germline V gene, CDR1 corresponds to SGHDT and CDR2 to YYEEEE. The trim is 4 bases for V and 3 bases for J, with a gap of 11 bases between the germline ends. The CDR3 regions of human TCRbeta chains were analyzed by immunosequencing. As for the authors' bioinformatics: TCRs in the repertoires were compared against a reference library of SARS-CoV-2-specific TCRs that had been generated with the MIRA antigen-specificity platform. Breadth meant the fraction of unique TCRs that were SARS-CoV-2-associated, whereas depth meant the fraction of total T cells that were SARS-CoV-2-associated. Using the MIRA data, each spike-specific TCR was mapped to the spike region that the TCR reacts to and placed in a CD4 or CD8 class. Log10-transformed breadth and depth values were compared by one-way ANOVA with Sidak's multiple comparisons tests. Drawn from immuneACCESS, this table holds only the in-frame rearrangements with V and J called that TCRdb kept. Clones are partly lost; checked studies trace under half to an unresolved V gene and leave the rest unexplained. That table is the source of V, J and clone size, and D and trimming were worked out from the DNA. A total of 110,000 to 150,000 clones appear in this sample, nearly 95% of them only once. The top ten clones comprise approximately 5% of the sample.

The TCR originated in an adult in good health. The chain employs TRBV5-6 and TRBJ1-3, and TRBD1 may be the D gene, going by 5 matching bases. The sequencing used peripheral blood, collected on day 0 of AZD1222 vaccination. The bases are TGTGCCAGCAGCCCGGCGGGACGTGGAAACACCATATATTTT. Translation gives CASSPAGRGNTIYF.